This is a list of T cell receptor beta chains from one sample in a study of cytomegalovirus exposure and HLA in healthy donors. Produced via immunoSEQ multiplex PCR; TCRdb's table is partial and in-frame only. Found here are 150,000 to 200,000 clones, roughly 73% of them singletons; the top ten hold 1.1% to 1.5%. Sequencing used PBMCs. The receptors stem from a woman aged 25-40 years in good health and CMV-seronegative. Both conserved end residues are part of each CDR3. A D gene is named only where the DNA matches it firmly.

TRBJ1-2	TRBV6-4	TRBD1	CASRPGTGHYGYTF
TRBJ1-1	TRBV7-2	NA	CASSFSGAANTEAFF
TRBJ1-1	TRBV5-8	NA	CASSLGPNSYTEAFF
TRBJ1-1	TRBV19	NA	CASSTGRNTEAFF
TRBJ1-1	TRBV2	NA	CASSEEGLTEAFF
TRBJ1-5	TRBV10-3	TRBD1	CAISAWTGLLTSNQPQHF
TRBJ1-2	TRBV5-8	TRBD1	CASSPRDYGQGTYGYTF
TRBJ1-6	TRBV25-1	NA	CASSETGYNSPLHF
TRBJ2-1	TRBV18	TRBD2	CASSPPGLAGGHNEQFF
TRBJ1-1	TRBV11-3	NA	CASSISQGEAFF
TRBJ2-4	TRBV6-5	TRBD2	CASAGGGIVDIQYF
TRBJ1-1	TRBV7-9	NA	CASSLRTEAFF
TRBJ2-5	TRBV6-5	TRBD2	CASRRGGGAGKTQYF
TRBJ2-5	TRBV11-2	TRBD2	CASSFPSGGIETQYF
TRBJ2-7	TRBV2	TRBD1	CASIFTGTGSSYEQYF
TRBJ2-4	TRBV19	TRBD2	CASTLRFGTSRILAKNIQYF
TRBJ1-1	TRBV5-4	NA	CASSRPQGRSEAFF
TRBJ1-1	TRBV5-1	NA	CASSYTPQETEAFF
TRBJ2-3	TRBV6-5	NA	CASSYNNPWGTDTQYF
TRBJ1-2	TRBV28	TRBD1	CASSSNGQGNYGYTF
TRBJ1-3	TRBV2	TRBD1	CASSEISTGAGNTIYF
TRBJ2-6	TRBV2	NA	CASSGGGGTGANVLTF
TRBJ2-7	TRBV15	NA	CATSRSRSSYEQYF
TRBJ1-1	TRBV6-1	NA	CASSVWPNANTEAFF
TRBJ1-4	TRBV10-2	NA	CASSPGAFNEKLFF
TRBJ1-6	TRBV14	NA	CASSQGGSYNSPLHF
TRBJ1-2	TRBV30	NA	CAWSLGTGYGYTF
TRBJ1-1	TRBV30	NA	CAWSSRNTEAFF
TRBJ2-3	TRBV6-1	NA	CASNPGLFTDTQYF
TRBJ1-6	TRBV23-1	TRBD1	CASSQSRGTGGSPLHF
TRBJ2-1	TRBV4-1	TRBD2	CASSQVLAGANNEQFF
TRBJ2-5	TRBV11-2	TRBD2	CASSLGGTSGGAAETQYF
TRBJ1-1	TRBV27	TRBD1	CASSWTGTTEAFF
TRBJ2-3	TRBV7-9	NA	CASSLRSGGPTDTQYF
TRBJ2-1	TRBV11-3	TRBD1	CASSLGTGTGDEQFF
TRBJ2-1	TRBV7-9	TRBD1	CASSHAGTGAYEQFF
TRBJ1-6	TRBV27	NA	CASSFGGDHNSPLHF
TRBJ1-1	TRBV5-1	TRBD1	CASSANPQGDPEAFF
TRBJ2-1	TRBV6-1	NA	CASTRTDYNEQFF
TRBJ1-6	TRBV11-1	NA	CASSPRTKGDSPLHF
TRBJ2-7	TRBV10-3	NA	CAIRGSGDDSYEQYF
TRBJ2-2	TRBV5-1	NA	CASSTTQGSTGELFF
TRBJ2-5	TRBV10-3	TRBD2	CAISESLDGGARETQYF
TRBJ1-2	TRBV14	NA	CASSQTSSGKLNYGYTF
TRBJ1-5	TRBV2	TRBD1	CATTPGQGANQPQHF
TRBJ1-1	TRBV11-2	NA	CASSLARGRGAEAFF
TRBJ2-7	TRBV5-1	NA	CASRDSEYEQYF